This T cell receptor (beta chain) was sequenced in a study of blood T cell repertoires in COVID-19. CDR3 size: 12 residues. Trimming took off 4 bases at V and 10 bases at J, with 8 bases between the two ends. Per germline, CDR1 MNHEY and CDR2 SVGAGI. Sequencing used immunoSEQ multiplex PCR; TCRdb keeps in-frame clones, though not all of them. This table has 60,000 to 85,000 clones, around 88% appearing once. Source material: peripheral blood. The sequence derives from a woman of 80 years or more with active or convalescent COVID-19. The genes are TRBV6-5 and TRBJ1-6; D not certain. Here the CDR3 DNA reads TGTGCCAGCAGTTCCCCCGGGTCACCCCTCCACTTT. Its protein is CASSSPGSPLHF.